What follows are 12 T cell receptor beta chains derived from one specimen sequenced in a study of CD8 T cells in ankylosing spondylitis (dated by TCRdb to about 2017). Which antigens these TCRs recognize remains unknown. The full study reports these points: A TCR beta motif made up of eight or nine highly homologous amino acid variants appeared to be characteristic of blood from ankylosing spondylitis patients.

Library creation used 5' RACE. Sequencing used an Illumina HiSeq 2500. TCRdb trimmed the raw reads at Q25, called clones with MiXCR and kept productive beta chains. Rows merge per CDR3 protein into single entries with the most common DNA and genes. Here the sample has roughly 440,000 distinct CDR3 sequences; over 15% occur a single time. The ten largest clones add up to approximately 1% of the sample. Source material: blood, either unsorted or a sorted T cell fraction (not recorded which). The receptors were gathered from a male donor with ankylosing spondylitis.

This clonotype was detected only a few times. This rearrangement joins TRBV5-1 to TRBJ2-2; D remains unclear. Per germline, CDR1 SGHRS and CDR2 YFSETQ. V was cut by 4 bases and J by 4 bases, with 17 bases left in between. The CDR3 runs to 16 residues. CDR3: CASSKAPLPGTGELFF. CDR3 nucleotide sequence: TGCGCCAGCAGCAAGGCCCCCCTTCCGGGCACCGGGGAGCTGTTTTTT.

The chain couples TRBV27 to TRBJ2-7; the D gene is possibly TRBD2 (6 bases). Germline CDR1 is MNHEY and CDR2 is SMNVEV (reference sequence). V lost 8 bases and J 0 bases, leaving 17 bases between the germline ends. The CDR3 spans 15 residues. DNA for the CDR3: TGTGCCAGCTGGGGGGTTTCGTCGGGCTCCTACGAGCAGTACTTC. This translates into CASWGVSSGSYEQYF.

The J gene is TRBJ2-2, the V gene TRBV7-8, with TRBD2 matching over 7 bases. With 7 bases clipped from V and 3 bases from J, the junction kept 11 bases outside the gene matches. The CDR3 is 16 residues long. Germline CDR1 reads SGHVS; CDR2 reads FQNEAQ. The CDR3 nucleotides are TGTGCCAGCACACTGACGGGAGGCCGCCACACCGGGGAGCTGTTTTTT. Protein sequence: CASTLTGGRHTGELFF.

The chain carries TRBV29-1 and TRBJ2-1; tentative D call: TRBD2 (6 bases). The germline V gene has CDR1 SQVTM and CDR2 ANQGSEA. This CDR3 is built from 12 residues. Trimming cost V 4 bases and J 12 bases, with 16 bases left between them. CDR3 protein: CSVGDSLSGQFF. CDR3 in DNA: TGCAGCGTTGGGGACTCGCTATCTGGGCAGTTCTTC.

CDR3 in DNA: TGCAGTGCTAGTGGGGACTCCCCCTTTGGCAATGAGCAGTTCTTC. Translation gives CSASGDSPFGNEQFF. The gene calls are TRBV20-1 and TRBJ2-1; possible D gene TRBD2, 6 bases. Germline V gives CDR1 DFQATT, CDR2 SNEGSKA (reference sequence). V gave up 3 bases and J gave up 6 bases, with 18 bases separating them. The length of the CDR3 is 15 residues.

This clonotype has just a few counts. DNA of the CDR3: TGTGCCAGCCTTCTAGCGGGAGGCTCCTACAATGAGCAGTTCTTC. Translated: CASLLAGGSYNEQFF. The chain recombines TRBV7-9 with TRBJ2-1, with 11 nucleotides matching TRBD2. V trimming: 8 bases; J trimming: 0 bases; junction bases outside the gene matches: 3. The CDR3 spans 15 residues. The V gene's germline CDR1 is SEHNR and CDR2 FQNEAQ (reference sequence).

This clonotype was detected a few times. CDR3 in amino acids: CASSPRRGGIIDTQYF. CDR3 DNA sequence: TGTGCCAGCAGCCCACGGCGGGGGGGCATCATAGATACGCAGTATTTT. The gene calls are TRBV7-9 and TRBJ2-3, with TRBD2 matching over 9 bases. The CDR3 is 16 residues long. Trimming at V came to 5 bases and at J to 5 bases, leaving 11 bases not matched to a gene. Germline assignment: CDR1 SEHNR and CDR2 FQNEAQ (reference sequence).

The chain couples TRBV2 to TRBJ1-4; D perhaps matches TRBD1 (6 bases). V lost 5 bases and J lost 6, with 13 bases in between. The CDR3 spans 14 residues. Germline V gene sequence: CDR1 SNHLY, CDR2 FYNNEI. The CDR3 region is CASSRQEDDEKLFF. CDR3 coding DNA: TGTGCCAGCAGTAGACAGGAGGACGATGAAAAACTGTTTTTT.

The rearrangement joins TRBV11-2 to TRBJ2-5, with 13 nucleotides matching TRBD2. The germline CDR1 and CDR2 sequences are SGHAT and FQNNGV. The trim removed 5 bases at V and 7 bases at J, leaving 10 bases unmatched. CDR3 size: 16 residues. The CDR3 nucleotides read TGTGCCAGCAGCCCTGGGACTAGCGGGAAATTGGGGACCCAGTACTTC. Translating gives CASSPGTSGKLGTQYF.

The V gene is TRBV28, the J gene TRBJ2-1; 11 nucleotides agree with TRBD2. The CDR3 length is 17 residues. From germline, CDR1 is MDHEN and CDR2 SYDVKM. The trim removed 7 bases at V and 4 bases at J, leaving 12 bases unmatched. The chain's CDR3 is CASTHWFGTSGYNEQFF. In DNA form, the CDR3 reads TGTGCCAGCACTCATTGGTTCGGGACTAGCGGTTACAATGAGCAGTTCTTC.

The rearrangement joins TRBV5-1 to TRBJ2-2; the match to TRBD2 covers 8 bases. V shed 4 bases, J shed 5 bases, and the junction held 7 bases outside the gene matches. The germline V gene has CDR1 SGHRS and CDR2 YFSETQ. CDR3 length equals 15 residues. The CDR3: CASSPPGLVTGELFF. In nucleotides, the CDR3 is TGCGCCAGCAGCCCGCCGGGACTAGTGACCGGGGAGCTGTTTTTT.

J is TRBJ2-3 and V is TRBV12-3 or TRBV12-4; D unresolved. V lost 8 bases to trimming and J lost 2 bases, with 11 bases between them. The length of the CDR3 is 13 residues. CDR3 DNA: TGTGCCAGCCAGCCCAGATACACAGATACGCAGTATTTT. Translating gives CASQPRYTDTQYF.